This T cell receptor beta chain was found in a study of graft-versus-host responses after intestinal transplantation. In the study overall: Anti-thymocyte globulin induction was given to all recipients, followed by tacrolimus and steroids for 3 to 4 years. Overall study findings and caveats: GvH clones occurred in recipient marrow; some first appeared in ileum or blood. Early post-transplant HvG declines tracked with peak circulating GvH clone levels.

The CDR3 runs to 15 residues. Germline V gene sequence: CDR1 LNHNV, CDR2 YYDKDF (reference sequence). Trimming removed 0 bases from V and 4 bases from J, with 12 bases in between. Of note for this clone: Its antigen is not known.

Some clones are missing from TCRdb's copy, which holds only in-frame ones; the method was immunoSEQ multiplex PCR. The profile shows some 14,000 clones, almost 85% of them singletons. The TCR comes from a human patient who received an intestinal transplant, so some T cells may come from the graft donor. V usage is TRBV15 and J usage is TRBJ1-2; D ambiguous. The sequenced sample was PBMCs, obtained after intestinal transplantation. This chain's CDR3 is CATSRDQWTGYGYTF. The CDR3 DNA follows: TGTGCCACCAGCAGAGATCAGTGGACCGGCTATGGCTACACCTTC.